This TCR beta chain was captured by sequencing in a study of brain T cells in children with intractable seizures. Sequencing was performed with immunoSEQ multiplex PCR; in TCRdb, only in-frame clones are kept and a portion is missing. Altogether 300,000 to 400,000 clones are present, about 94% being singletons, with the ten largest covering roughly 5.7%. Time point given: blood from clinic visit 5 months post-surgery; TSC patient then seizure free. This clone was seen once. Specimen: peripheral blood, collected 4 to 5 months after surgery. This TCR came from a boy younger than two with tuberous sclerosis and intractable seizures.

In nucleotides, the CDR3 is TGTGCCAGCAGCTCACGGGGCCTAGTAGGCGCCTATGGCTACACCTTC. This translates into CASSSRGLVGAYGYTF. This chain links TRBV11-2 with TRBJ1-2, with D perhaps matching TRBD1 (5 bases). Germline V lookup: CDR1 SGHAT, CDR2 FQNNGV. This CDR3 comprises 16 residues. The V and J ends lost 4 bases and 4 bases respectively, with 19 bases between them.